Listed below are T cell receptor beta chains from one sample, sequenced in a study of blood T cell repertoires in COVID-19. Clones were read by immunoSEQ multiplex PCR, and TCRdb kept only the in-frame ones, dropping some. The data hold approximately 210,000 clones, with roughly 80% observed a single time. The sequenced material came from peripheral blood. These receptor sequences come from a woman aged 40-49 years with active or convalescent COVID-19. Both conserved end residues are part of each CDR3. Each record gives: clone size, V gene, J gene, D gene, CDR3 protein, CDR3 DNA. The D gene is left open where the match is weak. The size entry is marked missing in some rows and otherwise reads once, few, many or a size class.

clone size: once; V gene: TRBV30; J gene: TRBJ2-5; D gene: .; CDR3 protein: CAWNDGQWETQYF; CDR3 DNA: TGTGCCTGGAATGACGGACAGTGGGAGACCCAGTACTTC
clone size: few; V gene: TRBV18; J gene: TRBJ1-2; D gene: .; CDR3 protein: CASSLDSNYGYTF; CDR3 DNA: TGTGCCAGCTCACTGGACAGTAACTATGGCTACACCTTC
clone size: .; V gene: TRBV4-2; J gene: TRBJ1-1; D gene: TRBD1; CDR3 protein: CASSADRTEAFF; CDR3 DNA: TGTGCCAGCAGTGCGGACAGGACTGAAGCTTTCTTT
clone size: .; V gene: TRBV30; J gene: TRBJ1-2; D gene: .; CDR3 protein: CAWSSGVLNYGYTF; CDR3 DNA: TGTGCCTGGAGTTCCGGGGTCCTCAACTATGGCTACACCTTC
clone size: .; V gene: TRBV29-1; J gene: TRBJ1-5; D gene: .; CDR3 protein: CSVAGVSNQPQHF; CDR3 DNA: TGCAGCGTTGCAGGGGTCAGCAATCAGCCCCAGCATTTT
clone size: few; V gene: TRBV10-3; J gene: TRBJ1-1; D gene: .; CDR3 protein: CAISGEGGAFF; CDR3 DNA: TGTGCCATCAGTGGGGAGGGAGGAGCTTTCTTT
clone size: .; V gene: TRBV5-4; J gene: TRBJ1-4; D gene: TRBD1; CDR3 protein: CASSYKQGQVGEKLFF; CDR3 DNA: TGTGCCAGCAGCTACAAACAGGGACAGGTTGGTGAAAAACTGTTTTTT
clone size: .; V gene: TRBV29-1; J gene: TRBJ1-2; D gene: .; CDR3 protein: CSVETSDGYTF; CDR3 DNA: TGCAGCGTTGAGACTTCAGATGGCTACACCTTC
clone size: .; V gene: TRBV15; J gene: TRBJ2-7; D gene: .; CDR3 protein: CATSRETGSSYEQYF; CDR3 DNA: TGTGCCACCAGCAGGGAAACAGGGTCCTCCTACGAGCAGTACTTC
clone size: .; V gene: TRBV30; J gene: TRBJ2-3; D gene: TRBD2; CDR3 protein: CAWSVWSSGRDTQYF; CDR3 DNA: TGTGCCTGGAGTGTATGGAGTAGCGGGAGAGATACGCAGTATTTT
clone size: .; V gene: TRBV19; J gene: TRBJ2-7; D gene: .; CDR3 protein: CASSASQGIYEQYF; CDR3 DNA: TGTGCCAGTAGTGCCTCACAGGGTATATACGAGCAGTACTTC
clone size: .; V gene: TRBV18; J gene: TRBJ2-1; D gene: TRBD2; CDR3 protein: CASSPLTAGGIDNEQFF; CDR3 DNA: TGTGCCAGCTCACCACTTACAGCGGGAGGAATCGACAATGAGCAGTTCTTC
clone size: .; V gene: TRBV19; J gene: TRBJ1-3; D gene: TRBD1; CDR3 protein: CATVEQGFGNTIYF; CDR3 DNA: TGTGCCACTGTCGAACAGGGGTTCGGAAACACCATATATTTT
clone size: .; V gene: TRBV29-1; J gene: TRBJ1-1; D gene: TRBD1; CDR3 protein: CSVGQGAHLNTEAFF; CDR3 DNA: TGCAGCGTTGGACAGGGGGCACACCTGAACACTGAAGCTTTCTTT
clone size: .; V gene: TRBV6-4; J gene: TRBJ2-2; D gene: TRBD1; CDR3 protein: CASSDAPGQGARFSNTGELFF; CDR3 DNA: TGTGCCAGCAGTGACGCACCGGGACAGGGGGCGAGATTCTCGAACACCGGGGAGCTGTTTTTT
clone size: .; V gene: TRBV27; J gene: TRBJ2-1; D gene: TRBD2; CDR3 protein: CASGREGRYNEQFF; CDR3 DNA: TGTGCCAGCGGGCGGGAGGGCCGCTACAATGAGCAGTTCTTC
clone size: .; V gene: TRBV5-1; J gene: TRBJ2-7; D gene: .; CDR3 protein: CASSSQTRFSGQYF; CDR3 DNA: TGCGCCAGCAGCTCGCAAACTAGATTTTCTGGGCAGTACTTC
clone size: .; V gene: TRBV6-6; J gene: TRBJ1-2; D gene: .; CDR3 protein: CASTPRTATWEGYTF; CDR3 DNA: TGTGCCAGCACCCCCCGGACAGCGACTTGGGAGGGCTACACCTTC
clone size: .; V gene: TRBV27; J gene: TRBJ1-2; D gene: TRBD1; CDR3 protein: CASKLGTGHGYTF; CDR3 DNA: TGTGCCAGCAAGCTTGGGACAGGGCATGGCTACACCTTC
clone size: .; V gene: TRBV6-6; J gene: TRBJ2-7; D gene: TRBD1; CDR3 protein: CASRQGDISYEQYF; CDR3 DNA: TGTGCCAGCAGGCAGGGGGACATCTCCTACGAGCAGTACTTC
clone size: .; V gene: TRBV7-8; J gene: TRBJ2-5; D gene: .; CDR3 protein: CASSLTTGSPDQYF; CDR3 DNA: TGTGCCAGCAGCTTAACTACAGGGTCTCCGGACCAGTACTTC